Reported below is one T cell receptor beta chain. It has no known antigen specificity. The input lacks base qualities; no much larger clone sits a single base away. PTCy-treated patients were drawn from a prospective multi-institutional clinical trial. Peripheral blood and bone marrow mononuclear cells were isolated by Ficoll-Hypaque density centrifugation and cryopreserved. CDR1 and CDR2 (LNHDA, SQIVND) derive from the germline V gene (reference sequence). V loses 8 bases, J loses 2 bases, and the germline ends lie 16 bases apart. The CDR3 holds 15 amino acids from the cysteine to the phenylalanine. Only the CDR3 DNA is retained, 45 bases long and in frame from the first base. This specimen belongs to a study of T cells after posttransplantation cyclophosphamide (dated by TCRdb to the mid-2010s). Study-wide context: Using TRB sequencing, the study followed how the T cell repertoire reconstituted after myeloablative bone marrow transplantation in which posttransplantation cyclophosphamide served as GVHD prophylaxis. Antigen receptor sequencing was done on samples from about 34 PTCy-treated patients and from around 15 related bone marrow donors of those patients. Public TRB sequences were checked against a database of over 3,000 sequences associated with responses to pathogens, tumor antigens, self-antigens and alloantigens. Because TRA and TRB clonality correlated tightly in under 10 samples, later TCR analyses were limited to TRB. In 3 patients, TRB sequencing was also performed on up to 3 more blood samples taken 2 to 5.2 years after transplant, and in a handful of patients, pretransplant blood was also TRB-sequenced. Blood from all 35 or so PTCy patients with 1-year posttransplant specimens was subjected to TRB sequencing. Results and caveats for the whole study, not just this receptor: Across fewer than 50 patients, recipient CMV seropositivity and CMV reactivation were highly associated with TRB clonality; PTCy diversity was similar to CNI/methotrexate controls. The TRB repertoires of T cells infiltrating skin or GI tract showed only limited overlap with the TRB repertoires of T cells in blood. At 1-2 months, donor-recipient similarity was low but rose over the first year, and the later blood repertoires were often dominated by donor CD8+ memory clones.

Genomic DNA was used for TRB sequencing, which was performed with the immunoSEQ assay at survey resolution or with the hsTCRB kit. Turning to the authors' computational methods: The immunoSEQ software was used for initial read processing, and the LymphoSeq R package was used for repertoire analyses. Clonality was calculated as 1 minus normalized Shannon entropy, and the Gini coefficient was also calculated for each TRB dataset. Phenotypes of unsorted samples were inferred by mapping TRB sequences from sorted subsets of the recipient or donor onto unsorted samples of the same recipient. The table was pulled from immuneACCESS by TCRdb, which kept in-frame rearrangements only. Such tables lose some clones; where checked, under half of the loss comes from unresolved V genes, and the rest has no known cause. V and J calls and clone size are given by that table; D and trimming were obtained from the DNA. The sample profile shows 30,000 to 40,000 clones; over 85% of them were found once. The ten largest clones take up around 14% of the sample.

The V and J genes are TRBV19 and TRBJ1-5, and possibly TRBD1, on 6 matching bases. Material for sequencing was PBMCs. The TCR sequence derives from a woman between 40 and 55 years old with a blood cancer, CMV-positive, and with a related stem cell donor. The CDR3 in this case is CASLGRGDGNQPQHF. The DNA sequence reads TGTGCCAGTCTGGGCAGGGGAGACGGCAATCAGCCCCAGCATTTT.